The T cell receptor (beta chain) described here comes from a study of blood T cell repertoires in COVID-19 (dated by TCRdb to the early 2020s). Broadly, across the study: Collaborator samples came from the United States, Italy and Spain and covered acute and convalescent phases of COVID-19. The material from the prospective study consisted of cDNA or gDNA derived from T cells, B-cell-depleted T cells, or PBMCs. Deeply sampled blood TCRbeta repertoires from subjects exposed to, actively infected with, or recovered from COVID-19 were included in the dataset. The repertoires were released in a freely available public database meant as a resource for research on the immune response to SARS-CoV-2. Samples were obtained from the ongoing ImmuneRACE study (first 160 participants) and from about 1,300 subjects provided by 6 global collaborators. The sample metadata nearly always contained a de-identified subject ID, COVID-19 status, age in years and sex. Where available, HLA class I and class II types were obtained from metadata supplied by the sample provider rather than from assay-based typing.

The immunoSEQ Assay, a bias-controlled multiplex PCR, was used to amplify TCRbeta CDR3 regions from genomic DNA. As for the original processing: Nucleated cell counts per sample were estimated from amplification of reference gene primers within the assay. To quantify the absolute abundance of each unique TCRbeta CDR3 rearrangement, sequence reads were collapsed and filtered. For each sample, productive Simpson clonality was calculated as the square root of Simpson's diversity index across productive rearrangements. In its TCRdb copy, this immuneACCESS table keeps in-frame sequences only and misses some clones. Where compared with another copy, unresolved V genes explain less than half of these, and the others have no known cause. V, J and clone size were drawn from that table, and D and trimming were deduced from the DNA. This sample has roughly 300,000 clones in its table, and about 83% of those were observed once. Around 1.6% of the sample belongs to the ten largest clones.

For CDR1 and CDR2, the germline V gene lists SGHTA and FQGNSA. The CDR3, from cysteine to phenylalanine, totals 15 residues. Only the CDR3 part of the read is kept: 45 bases, read in frame from the first base. The study at large found these results: How much clinical and demographic metadata was included differed by source and by participant, and the metadata was provided uncurated.

The collaborating institutions used their own protocols to collect whole blood in K2EDTA tubes. For TCRbeta analysis, collaborators shipped samples in one of three forms: frozen whole blood, isolated PBMCs, or DNA extracted from either of those sample types. On this clone: Its target antigen remains unknown. Its ends do not fully match the called genes, so a read error is possible.

The clonotype was recovered from a woman aged 45-65 years with acute or convalescent COVID-19. The rearranged chain carries TRBV7-2 and TRBJ2-1; the best D guess is TRBD2, with 6 bases matching. Sequenced material: peripheral blood. The CDR3 region has the sequence CASSLAIAAYNEQFF. The nucleotides read TGTGCCAGCAGCCTAGCGATAGCGGCATACAATGAGCAGTTCTTC. Here the CDR3 is joined to the reference TRBV7-2 and TRBJ2-1 genes, and the full variable domain is: GAGVSQSPSNKVTEKGKDVELRCDPISGHTALYWYRQSLGQGLEFLIYFQGNSAPDKSGLPSDRFSAERTGGSVSTLTIQRTQQEDSAVYLCASSLAIAAYNEQFFGPGTRLTVL.